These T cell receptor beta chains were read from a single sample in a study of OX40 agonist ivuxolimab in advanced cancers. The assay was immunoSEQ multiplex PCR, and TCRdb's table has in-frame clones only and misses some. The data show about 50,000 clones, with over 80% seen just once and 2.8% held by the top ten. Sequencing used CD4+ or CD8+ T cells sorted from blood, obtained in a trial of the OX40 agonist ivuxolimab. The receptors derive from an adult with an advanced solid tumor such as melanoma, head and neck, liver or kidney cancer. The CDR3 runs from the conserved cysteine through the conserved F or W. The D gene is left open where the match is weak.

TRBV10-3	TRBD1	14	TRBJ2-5	CAISAGQGQETQYF
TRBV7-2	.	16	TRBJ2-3	CASSFGRDSSTDTQYF
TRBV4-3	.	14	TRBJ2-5	CASSQDSTQETQYF
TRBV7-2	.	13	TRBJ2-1	CASRGTRDNEQFF
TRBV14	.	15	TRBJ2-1	CASSLRDWGYNEQFF
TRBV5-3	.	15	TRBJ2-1	CASSLLVGSYNEQFF
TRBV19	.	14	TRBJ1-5	CASSSWQGDQPQHF
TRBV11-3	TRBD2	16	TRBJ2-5	CASRGRLAGEQETQYF
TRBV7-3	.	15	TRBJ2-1	CASSLNMGLLNEQFF
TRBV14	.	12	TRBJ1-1	CASSQDAQEAFF
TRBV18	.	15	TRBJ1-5	CASSEDALSNQPQHF
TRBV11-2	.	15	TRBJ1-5	CASSWGGLGNQPQHF
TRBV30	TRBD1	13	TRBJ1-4	CASNQGENEKLFF
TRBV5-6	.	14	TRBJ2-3	CASSSKKSEDTQYF
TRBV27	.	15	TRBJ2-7	CASSLESGPGYEQYF
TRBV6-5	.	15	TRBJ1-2	CASSYSWTDYNGYTF
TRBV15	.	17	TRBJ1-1	CATSPRRTGTLNTEAFF
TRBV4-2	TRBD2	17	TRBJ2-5	CASSQEPAGGERETQYF
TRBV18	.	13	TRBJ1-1	CASSPDTVTEAFF
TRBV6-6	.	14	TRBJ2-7	CASSYVAASYQQYF
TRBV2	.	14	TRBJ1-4	CASGSDWTNEKLFF
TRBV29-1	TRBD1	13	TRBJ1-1	CSVPGGLGTEAFF
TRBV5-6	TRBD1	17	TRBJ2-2	CASSQDRLLLDTGELFF
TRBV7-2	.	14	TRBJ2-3	CASSLGGPRDTQYF
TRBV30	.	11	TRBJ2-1	CAWSVRDEQFF
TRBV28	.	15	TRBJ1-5	CASSLGFGSNQPQHF
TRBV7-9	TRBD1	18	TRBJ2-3	CASSRTGVFSLSTDTQYF
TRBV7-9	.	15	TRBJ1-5	CASSLGRDHNQPQHF
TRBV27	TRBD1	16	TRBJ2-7	CASSSNRDSYPYEQYF
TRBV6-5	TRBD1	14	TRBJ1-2	CASSPDRGTYGYTF
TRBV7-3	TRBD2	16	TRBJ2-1	CASSSTPWTSGNEQFF
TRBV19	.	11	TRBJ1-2	CASSRGAGYTF
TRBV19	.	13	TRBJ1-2	CASSVTGNYGYTF
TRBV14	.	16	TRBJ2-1	CASSQGGVVWYNEQFF
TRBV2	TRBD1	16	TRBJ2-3	CASSVPTGRGPDTQYF
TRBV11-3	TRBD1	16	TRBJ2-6	CASSFGTAPGANVLTF
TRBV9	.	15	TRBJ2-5	CASSVEGTPGETQYF
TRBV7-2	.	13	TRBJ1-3	CASSRESGNTIYF
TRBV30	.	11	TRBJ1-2	CAWSAALGYTF
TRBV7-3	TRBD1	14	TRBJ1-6	CASSRGDSNSPLHF
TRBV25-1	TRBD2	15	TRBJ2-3	CASSQLAGGPDTQYF
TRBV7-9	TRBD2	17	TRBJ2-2	CASSKTPSGTNTGELFF
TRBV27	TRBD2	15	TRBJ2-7	CASSPWGGVRYEQYF
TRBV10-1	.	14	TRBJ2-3	CASSEGGRADTQYF
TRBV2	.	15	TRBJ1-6	CASRLGLSYNSPLHF
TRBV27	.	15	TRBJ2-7	CASSMRGPRDSEQYF
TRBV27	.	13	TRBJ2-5	CASSQRNQETQYF
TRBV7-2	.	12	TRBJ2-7	CASSASSYEQYF
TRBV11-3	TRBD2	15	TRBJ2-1	CASSLGAGGMNEQFF
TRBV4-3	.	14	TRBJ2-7	CASSLLADSYEQYF
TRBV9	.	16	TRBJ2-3	CASSVHPQPGTDTQYF
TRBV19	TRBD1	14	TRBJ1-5	CASRSGQRDQPQHF
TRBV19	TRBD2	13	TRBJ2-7	CASSSSGRLEQYF
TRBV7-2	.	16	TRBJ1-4	CASSLLGGGGNEKLFF
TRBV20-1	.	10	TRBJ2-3	CSARDRRDVF
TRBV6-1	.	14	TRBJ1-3	CASSGDYTGNTIYF
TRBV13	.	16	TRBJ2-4	CASSLGGRLAKNIQYF
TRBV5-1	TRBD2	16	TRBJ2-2	CASSLGLVATTGELFF
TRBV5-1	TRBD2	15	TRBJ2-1	CASSSGLAGVYEQFF
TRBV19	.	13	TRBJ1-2	CASSPVGGYGYTF